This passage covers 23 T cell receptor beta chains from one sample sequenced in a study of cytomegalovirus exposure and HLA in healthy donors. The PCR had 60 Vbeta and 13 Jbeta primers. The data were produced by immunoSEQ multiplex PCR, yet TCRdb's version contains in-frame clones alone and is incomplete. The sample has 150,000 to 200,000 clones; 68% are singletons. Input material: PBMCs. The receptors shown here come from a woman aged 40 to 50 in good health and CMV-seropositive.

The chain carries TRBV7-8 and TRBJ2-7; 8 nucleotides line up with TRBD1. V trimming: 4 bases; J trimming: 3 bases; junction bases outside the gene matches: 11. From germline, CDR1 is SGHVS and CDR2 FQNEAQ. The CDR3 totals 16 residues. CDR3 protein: CASSSQGALGLYEQYF. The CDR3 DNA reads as TGTGCCAGCAGCTCGCAGGGGGCGTTGGGGCTCTACGAGCAGTACTTC.

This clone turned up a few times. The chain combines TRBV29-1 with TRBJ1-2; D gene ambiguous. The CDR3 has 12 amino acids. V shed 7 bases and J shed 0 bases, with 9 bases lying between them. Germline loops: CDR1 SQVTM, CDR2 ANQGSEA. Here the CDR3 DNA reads TGCAGCGCAACAGCATCTAACTATGGCTACACCTTC. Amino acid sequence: CSATASNYGYTF.

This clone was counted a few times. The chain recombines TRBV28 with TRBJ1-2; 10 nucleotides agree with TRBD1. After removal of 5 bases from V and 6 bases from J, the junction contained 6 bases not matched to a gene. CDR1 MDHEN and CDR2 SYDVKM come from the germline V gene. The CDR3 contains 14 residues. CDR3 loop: CASSTAGTGDGYTF. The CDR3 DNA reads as TGTGCCAGCAGTACCGCCGGGACAGGGGATGGCTACACCTTC.

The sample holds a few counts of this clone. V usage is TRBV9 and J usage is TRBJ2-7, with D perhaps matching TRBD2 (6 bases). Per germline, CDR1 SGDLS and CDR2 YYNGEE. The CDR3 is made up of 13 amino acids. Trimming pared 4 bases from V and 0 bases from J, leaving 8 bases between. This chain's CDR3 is CASSRESSYEQYF. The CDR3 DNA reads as TGTGCCAGCAGCCGGGAGAGCTCCTACGAGCAGTACTTC.

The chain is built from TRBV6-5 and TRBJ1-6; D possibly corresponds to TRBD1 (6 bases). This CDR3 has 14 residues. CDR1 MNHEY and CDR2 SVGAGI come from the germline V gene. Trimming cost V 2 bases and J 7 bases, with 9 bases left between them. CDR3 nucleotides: TGTGCCAGCAGTTACCGCCAGGGGAATTCACCCCTCCACTTT. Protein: CASSYRQGNSPLHF.

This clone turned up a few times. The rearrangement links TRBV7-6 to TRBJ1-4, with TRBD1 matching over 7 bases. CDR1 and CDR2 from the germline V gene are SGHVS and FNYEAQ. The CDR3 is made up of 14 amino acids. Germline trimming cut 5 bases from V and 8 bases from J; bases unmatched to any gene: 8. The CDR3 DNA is TGTGCCAGCAGCCCCGGGACAGAAGGGGAAAAACTGTTTTTT. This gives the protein CASSPGTEGEKLFF.

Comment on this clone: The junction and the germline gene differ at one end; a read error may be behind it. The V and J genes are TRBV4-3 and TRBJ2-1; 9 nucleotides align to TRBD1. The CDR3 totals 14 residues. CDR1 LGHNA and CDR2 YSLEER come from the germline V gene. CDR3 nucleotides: TGCGCCAGCGGACCGGGACAGGGCTACAATGAGCAGCTCTTC. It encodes CASGPGQGYNEQLF.

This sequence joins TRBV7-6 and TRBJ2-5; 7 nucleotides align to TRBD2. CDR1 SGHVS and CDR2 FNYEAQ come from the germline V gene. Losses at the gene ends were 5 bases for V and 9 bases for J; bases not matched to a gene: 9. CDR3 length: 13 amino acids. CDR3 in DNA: TGTGCCAGCAGCCAGGACGCGGCGGGGGCCCAGTACTTC. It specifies CASSQDAAGAQYF.

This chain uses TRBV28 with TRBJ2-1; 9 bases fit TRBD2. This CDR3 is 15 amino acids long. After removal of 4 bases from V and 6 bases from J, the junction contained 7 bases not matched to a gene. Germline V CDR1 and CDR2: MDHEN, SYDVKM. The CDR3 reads CASSWWTSAVNEQFF. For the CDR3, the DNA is TGTGCCAGCAGTTGGTGGACTAGCGCAGTCAATGAGCAGTTCTTC.

The CDR3 DNA reads TGTGCCAGCAGATCGGACAGGGACTCCTACAATGAGCAGTTCTTC. Translation: CASRSDRDSYNEQFF. V is TRBV6-5 and J is TRBJ2-1; 8 bases agree with TRBD1. The length of the CDR3 is 15 residues. Germline V CDR1 and CDR2: MNHEY, SVGAGI. Unmatched junction bases numbered 4, after V lost 6 bases and J lost 0 bases.

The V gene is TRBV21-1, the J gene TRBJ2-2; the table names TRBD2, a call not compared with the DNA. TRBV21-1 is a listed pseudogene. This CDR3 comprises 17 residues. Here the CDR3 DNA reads TGTGCCAGCAGCTCAACCGGGACTAGAGACACCACCGGGGAGCTGTTTTTT. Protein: CASSSTGTRDTTGELFF.

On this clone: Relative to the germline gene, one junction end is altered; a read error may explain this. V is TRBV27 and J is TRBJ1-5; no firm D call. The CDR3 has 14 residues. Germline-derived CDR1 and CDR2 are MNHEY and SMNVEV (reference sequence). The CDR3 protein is CASSLGSRNQPQNF. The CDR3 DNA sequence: TGTGCCAGCAGTTTAGGGAGTCGCAATCAGCCCCAGAATTTT.

The CDR3 is CASSLQGVGGNYGYTF. In DNA, the CDR3 is TGTGCCAGCAGTTTACAGGGGGTAGGCGGAAACTATGGCTACACCTTC. The chain joins TRBV27 to TRBJ1-2, with 7 bases identical to TRBD1. This CDR3 is 16 amino acids long. The germline V gene encodes CDR1 MNHEY and CDR2 SMNVEV (reference sequence). The junction had 8 bases not matched to a gene; V was cut back by 2 bases and J by 2 bases.

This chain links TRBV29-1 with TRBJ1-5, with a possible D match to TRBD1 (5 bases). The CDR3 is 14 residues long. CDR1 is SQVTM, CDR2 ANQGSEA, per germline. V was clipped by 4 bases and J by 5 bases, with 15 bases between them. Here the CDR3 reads CSVVKGASDQPQHF. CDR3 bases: TGCAGCGTTGTAAAAGGGGCCTCGGATCAGCCCCAGCATTTT.

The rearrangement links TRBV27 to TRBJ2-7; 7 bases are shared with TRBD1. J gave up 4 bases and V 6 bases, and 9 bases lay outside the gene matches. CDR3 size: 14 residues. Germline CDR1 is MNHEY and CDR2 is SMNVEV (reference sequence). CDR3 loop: CASSSTGQEYEQYF. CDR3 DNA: TGTGCCAGCAGCTCGACAGGGCAAGAGTACGAGCAGTACTTC.

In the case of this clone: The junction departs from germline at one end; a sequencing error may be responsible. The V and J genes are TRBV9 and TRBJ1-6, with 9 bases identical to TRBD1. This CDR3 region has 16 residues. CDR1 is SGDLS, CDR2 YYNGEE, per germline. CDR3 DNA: TGTGCCAGCAGCGCAGGGGGGGGACAGGGCCATTCACCCCTCAACTTT. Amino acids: CASSAGGGQGHSPLNF.

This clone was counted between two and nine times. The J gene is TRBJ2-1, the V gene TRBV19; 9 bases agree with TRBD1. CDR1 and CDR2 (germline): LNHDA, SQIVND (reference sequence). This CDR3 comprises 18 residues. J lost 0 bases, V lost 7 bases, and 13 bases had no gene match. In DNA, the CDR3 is TGTGCCAGTACCTCGGGACAGGGTTTCTTCGACTCCTACAATGAGCAGTTCTTC. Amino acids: CASTSGQGFFDSYNEQFF.

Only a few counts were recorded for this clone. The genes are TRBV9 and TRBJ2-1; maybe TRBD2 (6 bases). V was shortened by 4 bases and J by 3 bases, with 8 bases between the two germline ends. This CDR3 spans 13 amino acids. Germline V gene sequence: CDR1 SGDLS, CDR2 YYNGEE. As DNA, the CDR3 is TGTGCCAGCAGCCTTAGCGGCTACAATGAGCAGTTCTTC. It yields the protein CASSLSGYNEQFF.

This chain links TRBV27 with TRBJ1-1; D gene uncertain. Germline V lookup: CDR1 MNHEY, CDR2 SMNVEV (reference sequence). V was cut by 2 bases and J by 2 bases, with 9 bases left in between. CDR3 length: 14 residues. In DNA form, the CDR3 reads TGTGCCAGCAGTTTACGAGGGTATAACACTGAAGCTTTCTTT. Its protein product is CASSLRGYNTEAFF.

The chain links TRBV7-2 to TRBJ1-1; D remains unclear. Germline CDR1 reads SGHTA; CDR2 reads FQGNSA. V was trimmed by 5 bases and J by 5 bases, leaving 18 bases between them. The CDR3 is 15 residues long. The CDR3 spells CASSPEGGRVTEAFF. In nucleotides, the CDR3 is TGTGCCAGCAGCCCGGAAGGAGGGCGTGTTACTGAAGCTTTCTTT.

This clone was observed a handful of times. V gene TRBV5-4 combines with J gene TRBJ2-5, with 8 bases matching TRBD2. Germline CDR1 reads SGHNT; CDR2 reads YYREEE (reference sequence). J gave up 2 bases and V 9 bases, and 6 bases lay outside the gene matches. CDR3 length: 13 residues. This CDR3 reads CATAPGGQETQYF. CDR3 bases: TGTGCCACCGCGCCGGGGGGGCAAGAGACCCAGTACTTC. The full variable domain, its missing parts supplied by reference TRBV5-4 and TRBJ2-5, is ETGVTQSPTHLIKTRGQQVTLRCSSQSGHNTVSWYQQALGQGPQFIFQYYREEENGRGNFPPRFSGLQFPNYSSELNVNALELDDSALYLCATAPGGQETQYFGPGTRLLVL.

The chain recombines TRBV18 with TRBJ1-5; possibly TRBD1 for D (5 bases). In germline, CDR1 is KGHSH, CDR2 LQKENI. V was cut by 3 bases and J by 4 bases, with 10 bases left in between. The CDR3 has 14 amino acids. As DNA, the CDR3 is TGTGCCAGCTCACCGGCCGGGGGGAATCAGCCCCAGCATTTT. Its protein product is CASSPAGGNQPQHF.

In DNA form, the CDR3 reads TGTGCCAGCTCACTCATCAGGGAGGGGTCTTTCACTGAAGCTTTCTTT. Translation gives CASSLIREGSFTEAFF. This chain joins TRBV18 and TRBJ1-1, with TRBD1 as a possible D gene (5 bases). The germline V and J ends were trimmed by 4 bases and 4 bases, with 19 bases remaining between them. Per germline, CDR1 KGHSH and CDR2 LQKENI. The CDR3 is 16 residues long. Based on the CDR3 plus reference TRBV18 and TRBJ1-1, the full variable domain is NAGVMQNPRHLVRRRGQEARLRCSPMKGHSHVYWYRQLPEEGLKFMVYLQKENIIDESGMPKERFSAEFPKEGPSILRIQQVVRGDSAAYFCASSLIREGSFTEAFFGQGTRLTVV.